Reported below is one T cell receptor (beta chain). Antigen specificity is unknown. This entry belongs to a study of cytomegalovirus exposure and HLA in healthy donors. Findings and caveats of the study: Reports credit the classifier with highly specific, highly sensitive diagnosis of cytomegalovirus status.

The PCR was carried out with 60 Vbeta primers and 13 Jbeta primers. Assay used: immunoSEQ multiplex PCR; TCRdb lists only in-frame clones, some missing. The table for this sample gives more than 110,000 clones. The sequence derives from a man in his forties in good health and CMV-seronegative. The sample consisted of PBMCs.

CDR3 loop: CASSQSRGPYEQYF. The CDR3 coding sequence is TGTGCCAGCAGCCAATCCAGGGGACCCTACGAGCAGTACTTC. The chain employs TRBV4-2 and TRBJ2-7; possibly TRBD1 for D (6 bases). The V gene's germline CDR1 is LGHNA and CDR2 YNFKEQ. This CDR3 spans 14 amino acids. V lost 2 bases to trimming and J lost 2 bases, with 10 bases between them.